Listed here is a single TCR beta chain. The data belong to a study of T cells in severe cutaneous drug reactions. The patients sequenced had a carbamazepine-induced Stevens-Johnson syndrome or toxic epidermal necrolysis reaction. TCR subtype-specific primers in iRepertoire multiplex PCR prepared libraries for bulk and single-cell sequencing. TCRdb reprocessed the multiplex PCR reads; each CDR3 protein has one entry and no DNA is given. With over 20,000 distinct CDR3 sequences in the sample, the ten largest clones hold 6.5% to 8%. The CDR3 loop spans 18 amino acids. Germline CDR1 is SQVTM and CDR2 is ANQGSEA.

The specimen sequenced was PBMCs. This receptor was identified in a human donor with toxic epidermal necrolysis, a severe cutaneous drug reaction. The rearrangement links TRBV29-1 to TRBJ2-3; no DNA is available, so the TRBD1 call from TCRdb remains unchecked. The CDR3 protein is CSVEAKGDRPEGTDTQYF.